This TCR beta chain was recorded in a study of blood T cell repertoires in COVID-19. Background on the study: The United States, Italy and Spain supplied acute and convalescent COVID-19 samples. T cells, B-cell-depleted T cells, or PBMCs supplied cDNA or gDNA.

TCRdb keeps only in-frame clones here, not all; method: immunoSEQ multiplex PCR. The sample consists of some 60,000 clones, approximately 90% of them appearing once. Germline values: CDR1 SNHLY, CDR2 FYNNEI. Between the trimmed V and J ends, which lost 6 bases and 0 bases, there was a span of 11 bases. CDR3 length: 14 amino acids. The clonotype comes from a human donor in a cohort sampled during active COVID-19. V is TRBV2 and J is TRBJ1-1; weak D call: TRBD1 (6 bases). The sample was peripheral blood. CDR3 in amino acids: CASRTGTLNTEAFF. The DNA for the CDR3 is TGTGCCAGCAGGACCGGGACATTGAACACTGAAGCTTTCTTT.